Below are 32 T cell receptor beta chains sequenced from a single sample in a study of blood T cells in healthy people across ages. A J-beta primer mix and a sample-barcoded 5' primer were used in a second PCR of about 7 to 12 cycles. TCRdb re-called the 5' RACE reads with MiXCR, one entry per CDR3 protein. The sample yields 800,000 or so distinct CDR3 sequences, approximately 65% seen once. Sequenced: blood. These TCRs come from a young man in good health.

This chain connects TRBV24-1 to TRBJ1-2, with 7 bases lining up with TRBD1. The CDR3 has 14 residues. Per the germline V gene, CDR1 is KGHDR and CDR2 is SFDVKD. V shed 3 bases, J shed 6 bases, and the junction held 6 bases outside the gene matches. In nucleotides, the CDR3 is TGTGCCACCAGTGATGCGGGACAGTGGAATGGCTACACCTTC. As protein: CATSDAGQWNGYTF.

The rearrangement uses TRBV7-2 and TRBJ2-1, with TRBD2 matching 10 bases. The V gene's germline CDR1 is SGHTA and CDR2 FQGNSA. This CDR3 contains 15 residues. J was trimmed by 8 bases and V by 2 bases; bases with no gene match: 6. The CDR3 DNA sequence: TGTGCCAGCAGCTTAACACTAGCGGGGAGGGATGAGCAGTTCTTC. Translation: CASSLTLAGRDEQFF.

The chain combines TRBV24-1 with TRBJ2-5, with a weak D call TRBD1 (6 bases). V was cut by 3 bases and J by 5 bases, with 9 bases left in between. CDR1 and CDR2 from the germline V gene are KGHDR and SFDVKD. The CDR3 totals 13 residues. CDR3 in amino acids: CATSDIRGETQYF. CDR3 nucleotides: TGTGCCACCAGTGATATCAGGGGCGAGACCCAGTACTTC.

The rearrangement joins TRBV6-1 to TRBJ1-5, with TRBD1 as a possible D gene (5 bases). The CDR3 is made up of 16 amino acids. The V gene's germline CDR1 is MNHNS and CDR2 SASEGT. V gave up 1 base and J gave up 0 bases, with 10 bases separating them. CDR3 protein: CASSEGIRDSNQPQHF. The CDR3 DNA reads as TGTGCCAGCAGTGAAGGAATCAGGGATAGCAATCAGCCCCAGCATTTT.

The chain carries TRBV3-1 and TRBJ2-1, with TRBD2 identical over 8 bases. The V gene end was trimmed by 1 base and the J gene end by 4 bases; junction bases not matched to a gene: 6. Germline V gives CDR1 LGHDT, CDR2 YNNKEL (reference sequence). The CDR3 is made up of 16 amino acids. CDR3 sequence (DNA): TGTGCCAGCAGCCAAGTGGCGGGGGGCCAATACAATGAGCAGTTCTTC. Translated: CASSQVAGGQYNEQFF.

This clonotype was counted only a few times. The genes are TRBV6-5 and TRBJ1-6; no reliable D call. This CDR3 region has 13 residues. The V gene's germline CDR1 is MNHEY and CDR2 SVGAGI. The V end lost 2 bases, the J end lost 10 bases, and 9 bases lay between the germline ends. CDR3 DNA: TGTGCCAGCAGTTACGAACGTGACTCACCCCTCCACTTT. It is translated as CASSYERDSPLHF.

There are a few counts of this clonotype. The chain recombines TRBV6-6 with TRBJ2-1, with 10 bases that match TRBD2. Germline V CDR1 and CDR2: MNHNY, SVGAGI (reference sequence). This CDR3 has 13 amino acids. The junction had 8 bases not matched to a gene; V was cut back by 10 bases and J by 8 bases. CDR3 sequence: CATHGTSVDEQFF. CDR3 nucleotides: TGTGCCACGCACGGGACTAGCGTCGATGAGCAGTTCTTC.

The chain couples TRBV7-2 to TRBJ2-7; a weak D match, TRBD2 (6 bases). The V and J ends lost 7 bases and 1 base respectively, with 11 bases between them. The germline V gene encodes CDR1 SGHTA and CDR2 FQGNSA. This CDR3 contains 13 residues. CDR3 protein: CASTIGGSYEQYF. The CDR3 DNA sequence: TGTGCCAGCACTATCGGGGGATCCTACGAGCAGTACTTC.

This clonotype was recorded once. V is TRBV6-5 and J is TRBJ2-5, with 9 bases fitting TRBD2. The tail of the sequence fits TRBJ2-7 better, so the J call may be wrong. Germline CDR1 is MNHEY and CDR2 is SVGAGI. This CDR3 region has 15 residues. This CDR3 reads CASSYGTSFNHEQYF. As DNA, the CDR3 is TGTGCCAGCAGTTACGGGACTAGCTTTAATCACGAGCAGTACTTC.

This clonotype was seen only once. The V gene is TRBV7-2, the J gene TRBJ2-5; 15 bases line up with TRBD2. CDR3 size: 16 residues. Per germline, CDR1 SGHTA and CDR2 FQGNSA. V shed 6 bases and J 5 bases; nucleotides not matched to a gene: 7. The CDR3 nucleotides read TGTGCCAGCAGTCCAGCTGGGACTAGCGGGGGGGAGACCCAGTACTTC. Translated, it gives CASSPAGTSGGETQYF.

The chain has TRBV4-2 and TRBJ2-1; 11 nucleotides align to TRBD2. V lost 0 bases to trimming and J lost 7 bases; unmatched junction nucleotides: 5. CDR3 length: 16 residues. From germline, CDR1 is LGHNA and CDR2 YNFKEQ. Here the CDR3 DNA reads TGTGCCAGCAGCCAAGATCTTAGCGGGGGGGATAATGAGCAGTTCTTC. Its translation: CASSQDLSGGDNEQFF.

The chain has TRBV7-8 and TRBJ1-4; D unresolved. Germline V CDR1 and CDR2: SGHVS, FQNEAQ. The CDR3 consists of 15 residues. Deletions cut 0 bases from V and 8 bases from J, with 13 bases between. This chain's CDR3 is CASSLATGHEEKLFF. The CDR3 DNA follows: TGTGCCAGCAGCTTAGCGACGGGTCACGAGGAAAAACTGTTTTTT.

The chain uses TRBV20-1 and TRBJ2-1; D is ambiguous. The assigned J gene may be wrong: the sequence end matches TRBJ2-7 better. CDR1 and CDR2 (germline): DFQATT, SNEGSKA (reference sequence). The CDR3 extends over 14 amino acids. CDR3 sequence reads: CSARDLAMIYEQYF. DNA for the CDR3: TGCAGTGCTAGAGATTTAGCAATGATCTACGAGCAGTACTTC.

The V and J genes are TRBV20-1 and TRBJ1-2; TRBD1 matches at 9 bases. Trimming took 3 bases from V and 4 from J; bases not matched to a gene: 9. This CDR3 has 15 residues. Germline assignment: CDR1 DFQATT and CDR2 SNEGSKA (reference sequence). CDR3 sequence (DNA): TGCAGTGCTAGCGAAACAGGGGGCACTTTCTATGGCTACACCTTC. Translating gives CSASETGGTFYGYTF.

The chain has TRBV27 and TRBJ2-2; 9 bases are shared with TRBD2. Germline CDR1 MNHEY, CDR2 SMNVEV (reference sequence). V trimming: 6 bases; J trimming: 4 bases; junction bases outside the gene matches: 3. The CDR3 runs 14 residues. The CDR3 DNA reads TGTGCCAGCAGAGGCGGGGGGGGCACCGGGGAGCTGTTTTTT. Protein sequence: CASRGGGGTGELFF.

The rearrangement joins TRBV6-1 to TRBJ2-1; D possibly uses TRBD1 or TRBD2 (6 bases each). CDR1 and CDR2 from the germline V gene are MNHNS and SASEGT. V gave up 1 base and J gave up 8 bases, with 21 bases separating them. The CDR3 loop spans 17 amino acids. CDR3 DNA sequence: TGTGCCAGCAGTGAAGGCCGAAGGTGGGGGGCGAGCGATGAGCAGTTCTTC. Its protein product is CASSEGRRWGASDEQFF.

This chain joins TRBV27 and TRBJ2-3; D tentatively fits TRBD1 or TRBD2 (7 bases each). V lost 5 bases and J 3 bases, leaving 24 bases between the germline ends. The CDR3 is 18 amino acids. Germline V gene data show CDR1 as MNHEY and CDR2 as SMNVEV (reference sequence). In DNA, the CDR3 is TGTGCCAGCAGTCCATACCCCCCAGGGGGGGGGCGAACAGATACGCAGTATTTT. Amino acids: CASSPYPPGGGRTDTQYF.

The V and J genes are TRBV12-3 or TRBV12-4 and TRBJ1-4; maybe TRBD1 (6 bases). V gave up 7 bases and J gave up 4 bases, with 13 bases separating them. This CDR3 is built from 14 residues. Written as DNA, the CDR3 is TGTGCCAGCAATCTTTTAGGGGGTAATGAAAAACTGTTTTTT. It encodes CASNLLGGNEKLFF.

The chain uses TRBV7-8 and TRBJ2-7, with 10 bases aligning to TRBD2. The germline CDR1 and CDR2 sequences are SGHVS and FQNEAQ. V was pared by 5 bases and J by 4 bases, with 8 bases of the junction left unmatched. This CDR3 comprises 15 residues. This CDR3 reads CASSRDRTSGYEQYF. The CDR3 DNA sequence: TGTGCCAGCAGCCGGGATCGGACTAGCGGATACGAGCAGTACTTC.

The gene calls are TRBV20-1 and TRBJ2-5; D possibly matches TRBD1 or TRBD2 (5 bases each). The DNA end is more similar to TRBJ2-7, so the J call may be wrong. This CDR3 comprises 12 residues. Germline V CDR1 and CDR2: DFQATT, SNEGSKA (reference sequence). CDR3 in amino acids: CSPGTPTYEQYF. The DNA of the CDR3 is TGCAGTCCCGGGACGCCGACCTACGAGCAGTACTTC.

This clonotype was detected a few times. The CDR3 here is CSVSRIDEQFF. The CDR3 region has the DNA TGCAGCGTTAGTAGAATCGATGAGCAGTTCTTC. The chain is built from TRBV29-1 and TRBJ2-1; no reliable D call. CDR1 is SQVTM, CDR2 ANQGSEA, per germline. CDR3 length: 11 amino acids. V dropped 5 bases and J dropped 8 bases, with 10 bases sitting between them.

V usage is TRBV7-2 and J usage is TRBJ1-4, with D perhaps matching TRBD1 (5 bases). Germline CDR1 is SGHTA and CDR2 is FQGNSA. CDR3 size: 15 residues. V was pared by 1 base and J by 8 bases, with 14 bases between. Here the CDR3 DNA reads TGTGCCAGCAGCTTAGGGGGCGGTGGTAGAGAAAAACTGTTTTTT. It is translated as CASSLGGGGREKLFF.

This clonotype was observed a few times. The J gene is TRBJ2-7, the V gene TRBV29-1; D is unresolved. CDR3 length: 11 residues. CDR1 is SQVTM and CDR2 is ANQGSEA in the germline V gene. The V and J ends lost 5 bases and 6 bases respectively, with 11 bases between them. In DNA, the CDR3 is TGCAGCGTTTTAGGCCTGGGCGAGCAGTACTTC. It is translated as CSVLGLGEQYF.

This CDR3 is CASSPRQPANTGELFF. CDR3 bases: TGTGCCAGCAGTCCACGACAACCCGCCAACACCGGGGAGCTGTTTTTT. This sequence joins TRBV5-4 and TRBJ2-2, with D uncertain. The CDR3 has 16 amino acids. The V gene lost 5 bases and the J gene lost 2 bases, with 16 bases spanning the gap. Germline V gene lookup returns CDR1 SGHNT and CDR2 YYREEE (reference sequence).

CDR3 bases: TGTGCCAGCAGTGGGTACAGGGGGCTTTTCCAAGAGACCCAGTACTTC. This encodes CASSGYRGLFQETQYF. The chain links TRBV6-1 to TRBJ2-5; 9 bases are a match to TRBD1. CDR1 is MNHNS and CDR2 is SASEGT in the germline V gene. V lost 4 bases to trimming and J lost 1 base; unmatched junction nucleotides: 7. The CDR3 runs to 16 residues.

This clonotype turned up a few times. The chain employs TRBV20-1 and TRBJ1-4, with unresolved D. The germline CDR1 and CDR2 sequences are DFQATT and SNEGSKA (reference sequence). Trimming cost V 1 base and J 8 bases, with 8 bases left between them. CDR3 length: 12 amino acids. CDR3 nucleotides: TGCAGTGCTAGAGCCTTGGAGGAAAAACTGTTTTTT. Amino acid sequence: CSARALEEKLFF.

The chain recombines TRBV4-1 with TRBJ1-4; D is possibly TRBD1 (5 bases). Germline V gives CDR1 MGHRA, CDR2 YSYEKL. With 0 bases removed from V and 4 bases from J, the gap between germline ends came to 9 bases. The CDR3 has 15 residues. In DNA, the CDR3 is TGCGCCAGCAGCCAAGAGGGCGGACATAATGAAAAACTGTTTTTT. Translation: CASSQEGGHNEKLFF.

This clonotype was recorded a few times. The V and J genes are TRBV7-2 and TRBJ2-6; no clear D. Germline V gene sequence: CDR1 SGHTA, CDR2 FQGNSA. V lost 3 bases and J 1 base, leaving 4 bases between the germline ends. The CDR3 runs to 14 residues. CDR3 nucleotide sequence: TGTGCCAGCAGCTTGAAATCTGGGGCCAACGTCCTGACTTTC. As protein: CASSLKSGANVLTF.

This clonotype has ten or more counts. This chain connects TRBV3-1 to TRBJ1-5; 7 positions agree with TRBD1. The germline V gene has CDR1 LGHDT and CDR2 YNNKEL (reference sequence). After removal of 6 bases from V and 7 bases from J, the junction contained 6 bases not matched to a gene. This CDR3 spans 13 amino acids. The CDR3 DNA reads TGTGCCAGCAGTCCTAGGGACAGCCAGCCCCAGCATTTT. Residues: CASSPRDSQPQHF.

This chain connects TRBV4-3 to TRBJ2-3; a weak D match, TRBD2 (5 bases). From germline, CDR1 is LGHNA and CDR2 YSLEER. The CDR3 runs 17 residues. Trimming took 1 base from V and 5 from J, leaving 19 bases between them. CDR3 residues: CASSQGPRVSGKDTQYF. Here the CDR3 DNA reads TGCGCCAGCAGCCAAGGACCCCGGGTTTCGGGGAAAGATACGCAGTATTTT.

A few counts support this clonotype. The chain combines TRBV2 with TRBJ1-4; D remains ambiguous. Trimming removed 6 bases from V and 7 bases from J, with 12 bases in between. The CDR3 loop spans 13 amino acids. The germline V gene has CDR1 SNHLY and CDR2 FYNNEI. CDR3 coding DNA: TGTGCCAGCAGCCCAAGGCCAACTGAAAAACTGTTTTTT. Its translation is CASSPRPTEKLFF.

The rearrangement uses TRBV5-1 and TRBJ2-6; 7 nucleotides align to TRBD1. The J segment lost 2 bases and the V segment lost 4 bases, leaving 9 bases of the junction unmatched. The germline gives CDR1 SGHRS, CDR2 YFSETQ. The CDR3 is made up of 17 amino acids. In DNA form, the CDR3 reads TGCGCCAGCAGCCCTAACAGGGGCGAGGCTGGGGCCAACGTCCTGACTTTC. Translation gives CASSPNRGEAGANVLTF. Supplemented by reference TRBV5-1 and TRBJ2-6, the full variable domain reads KAGVTQTPRYLIKTRGQQVTLSCSPISGHRSVSWYQQTPGQGLQFLFEYFSETQRNKGNFPGRFSGRQFSNSRSEMNVSTLELGDSALYLCASSPNRGEAGANVLTFGAGSRLTVL.